This T cell receptor (beta chain) was documented in a study of metastatic and nonmetastatic thyroid tumors (TCRdb year 2020). With respect to the entire study: For patients with malignant and with benign thyroid disease, the researchers compared repertoires between peripheral blood samples and tumor or nodule tissue samples. What the authors observed across the whole study: In both blood and tumor samples, malignant tumors were reported to have significantly higher TCR beta diversity than benign nodules.

Library creation used PCR. This sample was sequenced with an Illumina HiSeq 4000. High-throughput sequencing was used to profile the CDR3 region of the TCR beta-chain in every patient. Regarding the original processing steps: The researchers built a classifier to tell apart papillary thyroid cancer patients with distant metastasis, based on CDR3 differences among clinicopathological groups. Repertoire diversity was assessed with the Shannon index, and tumor-blood repertoire similarity with the Morisita-Horn index. The raw public data were reprocessed by TCRdb itself: fastp quality trimming at Q25, MiXCR clonotype calling, in-frame beta chains only. For this entry, the V and J calls and clone size follow TCRdb and not the study's own pipeline. The sample has around 23,000 clones on record, about 24% of them singletons. About a sixth of the sample is taken by the ten largest. Details on this clone: Its antigen is not yet known. No base quality values were provided; no much bigger clone lies one nucleotide off.

No patient had received any treatment before thyroid surgery. Using T-cell receptor beta sequencing, the study looked back at clinical samples from patients collected from about 2012 to 2018. The CDR3 spans 14 residues, from the cysteine through the phenylalanine. Of all the DNA, just the CDR3 is kept, 42 bases in frame from base 1. The trim is 4 bases for V and 2 bases for J, with a gap of 15 bases between the germline ends. Sequences DFQATT (CDR1) and SNEGSKA (CDR2) are obtained from the germline V gene (reference sequence). This TCR derives from a male donor with papillary thyroid cancer or a benign thyroid nodule (not recorded which). Some clones in this sample may be carry-over from other donors' samples. Sequencing was performed on blood. The chain links TRBV20-1 with TRBJ2-7; TRBD1 is a possible D gene, resting on 6 matching bases. CDR3 region: CSAIKTGLTYEQYF. The bases read TGCAGTGCTATAAAAACAGGGTTGACCTACGAGCAGTACTTC.